The 24 T cell receptor beta chains given below trace back to one sample, sequenced in a study of blood T cell repertoires in COVID-19. Repertoires were generated with immunoSEQ multiplex PCR, while TCRdb's copy carries only in-frame clones and drops some. The sample lists 290,000 or so clones, 75% to 90% occurring once. Sequenced input: peripheral blood. These receptors all come from a man between 18 and 35 years old with active or convalescent COVID-19.

In the case of this clone: One end of the junction is discordant with germline, which a read error may explain. This chain connects TRBV5-5 to TRBJ1-1; D perhaps matches TRBD1 (5 bases). There are 14 residues in the CDR3. CDR1 and CDR2 (germline): SGHKS, YYEKEE (reference sequence). The CDR3 spells CASIRGRENTEAFF. CDR3 sequence (DNA): TGTGCGAGCATTAGGGGAAGAGAAAACACTGAAGCTTTCTTT.

The rearrangement joins TRBV7-2 to TRBJ1-3; D is perhaps TRBD1 (6 bases). CDR3 length: 15 amino acids. V lost 5 bases to trimming and J lost 4 bases, with 15 bases between them. CDR1 SGHTA and CDR2 FQGNSA come from the germline V gene. In DNA form, the CDR3 reads TGTGCCAGCAGCCCCCAACAGGGATCAGGAAACACCATATATTTT. Protein: CASSPQQGSGNTIYF.

The V and J genes are TRBV5-1 and TRBJ1-6, with a tentative D call TRBD1 (6 bases). Germline loops: CDR1 SGHRS, CDR2 YFSETQ. This CDR3 spans 15 amino acids. Trimming left V 0 bases short and J 6 bases short, with 10 bases between. CDR3 in amino acids: CASSLEGGLNSPLHF. The CDR3 coding sequence is TGCGCCAGCAGCTTGGAGGGGGGGCTTAATTCACCCCTCCACTTT.

The CDR3 spells CASSIGRAVLAGELFF. CDR3 nucleotides: TGTGCCAGTAGTATCGGCAGGGCGGTTTTGGCCGGGGAGCTGTTTTTT. V gene TRBV19 combines with J gene TRBJ2-2, with D possibly TRBD1 on 5 matching bases. Germline V gives CDR1 LNHDA, CDR2 SQIVND (reference sequence). V was shortened by 3 bases and J by 6 bases, with 17 bases between the two germline ends. This CDR3 spans 16 amino acids.

V usage is TRBV5-4 and J usage is TRBJ1-2; D possibly corresponds to TRBD1 (5 bases). The germline V and J ends were trimmed by 1 base and 7 bases, with 17 bases remaining between them. The CDR3 totals 15 residues. The germline V gene encodes CDR1 SGHNT and CDR2 YYREEE (reference sequence). The DNA for the CDR3 is TGTGCCAGCAGCTTGAACCGACAGAGCCTCGGTGGCTACACCTTC. Translated: CASSLNRQSLGGYTF. The variable domain in full, completed from reference TRBV5-4 and TRBJ1-2, reads ETGVTQSPTHLIKTRGQQVTLRCSSQSGHNTVSWYQQALGQGPQFIFQYYREEENGRGNFPPRFSGLQFPNYSSELNVNALELDDSALYLCASSLNRQSLGGYTFGSGTRLTVV.

The chain is built from TRBV2 and TRBJ1-1, with D perhaps TRBD1 (6 bases). V was pared by 6 bases and J by 0 bases, with 17 bases between. This CDR3 is built from 16 residues. The V gene's germline CDR1 is SNHLY and CDR2 FYNNEI. Here the CDR3 reads CASRKSHRAVNTEAFF. CDR3 DNA: TGTGCCAGCAGGAAATCCCACAGGGCTGTGAACACTGAAGCTTTCTTT. Full variable domain (missing parts from reference TRBV2 and TRBJ1-1): EPEVTQTPSHQVTQMGQEVILRCVPISNHLYFYWYRQILGQKVEFLVSFYNNEISEKSEIFDDQFSVERPDGSNFTLKIRSTKLEDSAMYFCASRKSHRAVNTEAFFGQGTRLTVV.

This clone was seen only once. This chain uses TRBV12-3 or TRBV12-4 with TRBJ1-1; D is unresolved. V was pared by 4 bases and J by 0 bases, with 3 bases between. The CDR3 spans 12 residues. CDR3 in amino acids: CASSYMNTEAFF. For the CDR3, the DNA is TGTGCCAGCAGTTACATGAACACTGAAGCTTTCTTT.

The chain joins TRBV7-9 to TRBJ2-1; 7 positions agree with TRBD2. The CDR3 loop spans 16 amino acids. The germline V gene encodes CDR1 SEHNR and CDR2 FQNEAQ (reference sequence). With 5 bases clipped from V and 6 bases from J, the junction kept 13 bases outside the gene matches. In DNA form, the CDR3 reads TGTGCCAGCAGCCTGAGGGGAAGCGGGGATGGCAATGAGCAGTTCTTC. This translates into CASSLRGSGDGNEQFF. The full variable domain, with the rest looked up from reference TRBV7-9 and TRBJ2-1, is DTGVSQNPRHKITKRGQNVTFRCDPISEHNRLYWYRQTLGQGPEFLTYFQNEAQLEKSRLLSDRFSAERPKGSFSTLEIQRTEQGDSAMYLCASSLRGSGDGNEQFFGPGTRLTVL.

V and J are TRBV7-9 and TRBJ1-5; no definite D call. V was trimmed by 1 base and J by 6 bases, leaving 4 bases between them. CDR1 and CDR2 (germline): SEHNR, FQNEAQ (reference sequence). The length of the CDR3 is 12 residues. This CDR3 is CASSLDGQPQHF. DNA for the CDR3: TGTGCCAGCAGCTTAGACGGTCAGCCCCAGCATTTT. The variable domain in full, with the rest retrieved from reference TRBV7-9 and TRBJ1-5, is DTGVSQNPRHKITKRGQNVTFRCDPISEHNRLYWYRQTLGQGPEFLTYFQNEAQLEKSRLLSDRFSAERPKGSFSTLEIQRTEQGDSAMYLCASSLDGQPQHFGDGTRLSIL.

This clone was counted once. The chain links TRBV28 to TRBJ2-4, with 7 bases that match TRBD1. The CDR3 runs 13 residues. The V segment lost 5 bases and the J segment 14 bases; nucleotides outside the gene matches: 12. Looked up from germline, CDR1 is MDHEN and CDR2 is SYDVKM. As DNA, the CDR3 is TGTGCCAGCAGTGGAGATGGGACAGAGGGCAAGTACTTC. This gives the protein CASSGDGTEGKYF.

The chain recombines TRBV5-1 with TRBJ2-3; 8 nucleotides align to TRBD1. The V gene end was trimmed by 0 bases and the J gene end by 6 bases; junction bases not matched to a gene: 6. The germline V gene has CDR1 SGHRS and CDR2 YFSETQ. The CDR3 is 15 amino acids. CDR3 residues: CASSLATGVVDTQYF. The CDR3 region has the DNA TGCGCCAGCAGCTTGGCGACAGGGGTCGTTGATACGCAGTATTTT.

This clone was detected once. This chain links TRBV4-1 with TRBJ2-2; 7 nucleotides align to TRBD2. Germline V gene sequence: CDR1 MGHRA, CDR2 YSYEKL. The V segment lost 4 bases and the J segment 8 bases; nucleotides outside the gene matches: 10. The CDR3 consists of 15 residues. CDR3 nucleotides: TGCGCCAGCAGCCTTTTTGGCGGGGGAGGTGGGGAGCTGTTTTTT. Encoded protein: CASSLFGGGGGELFF.

The V gene is TRBV7-3, the J gene TRBJ2-3; 10 bases are shared with TRBD2. The junction had 5 bases not matched to a gene; V was cut back by 3 bases and J by 2 bases. The CDR3 has 16 residues. Per germline, CDR1 SGHTA and CDR2 FQGTGA. The chain's CDR3 is CASSFLAGGNTDTQYF. The DNA for the CDR3 is TGTGCCAGCAGCTTCTTAGCGGGAGGTAACACAGATACGCAGTATTTT. Drawing the rest from reference TRBV7-3 and TRBJ2-3, the complete variable domain is GAGVSQTPSNKVTEKGKYVELRCDPISGHTALYWYRQSLGQGPEFLIYFQGTGAADDSGLPNDRFFAVRPEGSVSTLKIQRTERGDSAVYLCASSFLAGGNTDTQYFGPGTRLTVL.

The V call is TRBV29-1, the J call TRBJ1-1; TRBD1 matches 7 bases. Germline V lookup: CDR1 SQVTM, CDR2 ANQGSEA. The CDR3 covers 15 residues. J was trimmed by 4 bases and V by 4 bases; bases with no gene match: 12. The chain's CDR3 is CSVADREGLSTEAFF. DNA for the CDR3: TGCAGCGTTGCCGACAGGGAAGGTCTTAGCACTGAAGCTTTCTTT.

CDR3 nucleotide sequence: TGTGCCAGCCGGACAGGAGGATTCGGCAATCAGCCCCAGCATTTT. Translation: CASRTGGFGNQPQHF. J is TRBJ1-5 and V is TRBV2; TRBD1 matches at 7 bases. Germline loops: CDR1 SNHLY, CDR2 FYNNEI. CDR3 length: 15 residues. With 8 bases clipped from V and 2 bases from J, the junction kept 9 bases outside the gene matches.

Written as DNA, the CDR3 is TGCGCCAGCAGCCCCGACAGGGGAGGTGGCACTGAAGCTTTCTTT. It is translated as CASSPDRGGGTEAFF. The chain carries TRBV4-1 and TRBJ1-1; 8 bases line up with TRBD1. There are 15 residues in the CDR3. J was trimmed by 4 bases and V by 4 bases; bases with no gene match: 8. Germline V gives CDR1 MGHRA, CDR2 YSYEKL.

The chain couples TRBV10-3 to TRBJ2-5; 10 bases are shared with TRBD1. With 6 bases clipped from V and 5 bases from J, the junction kept 6 bases outside the gene matches. CDR3 length: 14 amino acids. Per the germline V gene, CDR1 is ENHRY and CDR2 is SYGVKD. Here the CDR3 reads CAIRPTGGAETQYF. The CDR3 DNA reads TGTGCCATCAGGCCGACAGGGGGCGCGGAGACCCAGTACTTC.

The chain uses TRBV7-9 and TRBJ1-1; D ambiguous. Germline CDR1 and CDR2: SEHNR and FQNEAQ (reference sequence). The CDR3 is 14 amino acids. Trimming pared 3 bases from V and 2 bases from J, leaving 10 bases between. CDR3 loop: CASSFPRLNTEAFF. The CDR3 region has the DNA TGTGCCAGCAGCTTTCCCAGGCTAAACACTGAAGCTTTCTTT.

The V call is TRBV4-2, the J call TRBJ1-6; D is undetermined. CDR3 length: 14 residues. Trimming removed 1 base from V and 10 bases from J, with 11 bases in between. CDR1 and CDR2 from the germline V gene are LGHNA and YNFKEQ. The CDR3 DNA is TGTGCCAGCAGCCAAGTCCAGGCATACTCACCCCTCCACTTT. This sequence encodes CASSQVQAYSPLHF.

The chain combines TRBV27 with TRBJ2-5; tentative D call: TRBD2 (6 bases). Germline CDR1 and CDR2: MNHEY and SMNVEV (reference sequence). V was shortened by 3 bases and J by 5 bases, with 10 bases between the two germline ends. This CDR3 region has 13 residues. The chain's CDR3 is CASSLEGSETQYF. DNA of the CDR3: TGTGCCAGCAGTTTGGAGGGAAGCGAGACCCAGTACTTC.

The chain couples TRBV14 to TRBJ2-7, with D possibly matching TRBD2 (6 bases). Germline loops: CDR1 SGHDN, CDR2 FVKESK. This CDR3 contains 16 residues. The V and J ends lost 4 bases and 2 bases respectively, with 18 bases between them. Here the CDR3 DNA reads TGTGCCAGCAGCCCGTATACGGGACTGAAACCCTACGAGCAGTACTTC. It codes for CASSPYTGLKPYEQYF.

The genes are TRBV19 and TRBJ1-4; D gene ambiguous. The CDR3 is made up of 12 amino acids. Trimming took off 5 bases at V and 8 bases at J, with 9 bases between the two ends. CDR1 LNHDA and CDR2 SQIVND come from the germline V gene (reference sequence). The CDR3 DNA reads as TGTGCCAGTAGTGCCGAGGGAGAAAAACTGTTTTTT. Protein product: CASSAEGEKLFF.

Comment on this clone: Other DNA sequences from this sample encode an identical CDR3 as well. This sequence joins TRBV19 and TRBJ2-7; 10 nucleotides align to TRBD1. V lost 5 bases to trimming and J lost 2 bases; unmatched junction nucleotides: 3. CDR1 and CDR2 from the germline V gene are LNHDA and SQIVND (reference sequence). The CDR3 spans 14 residues. As DNA, the CDR3 is TGTGCCAGTAGTCTCGGACAGGGGGCCTACGAGCAGTACTTC. It encodes CASSLGQGAYEQYF. Drawing the rest from reference TRBV19 and TRBJ2-7, the complete variable domain is DGGITQSPKYLFRKEGQNVTLSCEQNLNHDAMYWYRQDPGQGLRLIYYSQIVNDFQKGDIAEGYSVSREKKESFPLTVTSAQKNPTAFYLCASSLGQGAYEQYFGPGTRLTVT.

The sample holds one count of this clone. The same CDR3 is also encoded by other DNA sequences in this sample. The chain combines TRBV28 with TRBJ2-2, with 12 positions matching TRBD2. The CDR3 consists of 19 residues. J was trimmed by 7 bases and V by 2 bases; bases with no gene match: 14. The germline CDR1 and CDR2 sequences are MDHEN and SYDVKM. The CDR3 DNA sequence: TGTGCCAGCAGTTTACTAGGTGTGGCACTAGCGGGAGGAGACGGGGAGCTGTTTTTT. Translating gives CASSLLGVALAGGDGELFF.